This entry lists 3 T cell receptor beta chains sequenced from one sample in a study of T cells in Graves' hyperthyroidism and ophthalmopathy (dated by TCRdb to the late 2010s). Libraries came from multiplex PCR. Sequencing was performed on an Illumina HiSeq 2000. The TCR beta CDR3 regions were amplified from RNA transcripts. A first-round RT-PCR of the TCR CDR3 used the HTBI primer set with the Qiagen OneStep RT-PCR kit. Using fastp trimming at Q25 and MiXCR clonotype assembly, TCRdb reanalyzed the public sequencing data and kept in-frame beta chains. Rows with a matching CDR3 protein are joined into one entry that keeps the most common DNA and genes. This sample holds approximately 620,000 distinct CDR3 sequences; around 16% were observed only once. The leading ten clones occupy around 3.3% of the sample. The specimen sequenced was blood. All receptors derive from a woman aged 40 to 49 with Graves' ophthalmopathy.

This clonotype was counted many times. The gene calls are TRBV6-1 and TRBJ2-2; TRBD1 matches 8 bases. The V gene's germline CDR1 is MNHNS and CDR2 SASEGT. The trim removed 7 bases at V and 3 bases at J, leaving 4 bases unmatched. The CDR3 covers 14 residues. The DNA for the CDR3 is TGTGCCAGCAACAGGGGGTGGGACACCGGGGAGCTGTTTTTT. Protein sequence: CASNRGWDTGELFF.

This clonotype was seen a handful of times. The chain is built from TRBV7-2 and TRBJ1-6; 7 bases fit TRBD1. V trimming: 5 bases; J trimming: 4 bases; junction bases outside the gene matches: 5. The CDR3 runs 15 residues. Germline CDR1 is SGHTA and CDR2 is FQGNSA. The CDR3 sequence: CASSRGGQYNSPLHF. CDR3 nucleotide sequence: TGTGCCAGCAGCCGAGGGGGACAGTATAATTCACCCCTCCACTTT.

Many counts were recorded for this clonotype. The gene calls are TRBV20-1 and TRBJ2-2, with TRBD1 identical over 7 bases. The V segment lost 5 bases and the J segment 7 bases; nucleotides outside the gene matches: 13. The CDR3 is made up of 15 amino acids. CDR1 DFQATT and CDR2 SNEGSKA come from the germline V gene (reference sequence). The CDR3 loop reads CSARLGATGFGELFF. CDR3 bases: TGCAGTGCTCGGCTGGGTGCGACAGGGTTCGGGGAGCTGTTTTTT.